Shown below are 24 T cell receptor beta chains from a single sample sequenced in a study of cytomegalovirus exposure and HLA in healthy donors. Use of 60 Vbeta and 13 Jbeta primers characterized the PCR. Produced via immunoSEQ multiplex PCR; TCRdb's table is partial and in-frame only. The table records about 160,000 clones, approximately 80% of them present only once. The sequencing input was PBMCs. These receptor sequences come from a man aged 50 to 60 in good health and CMV-seropositive.

This chain links TRBV7-9 with TRBJ2-7; 7 bases are a match to TRBD1. The V and J ends lost 4 bases and 4 bases, in that order; junction bases with no gene match: 7. The CDR3 is 14 amino acids. Germline assignment: CDR1 SEHNR and CDR2 FQNEAQ (reference sequence). CDR3 amino acids: CASSYRGFPYEQYF. CDR3 DNA: TGTGCCAGCAGCTACAGGGGATTCCCTTACGAGCAGTACTTC.

The rearrangement links TRBV5-1 to TRBJ2-7, with TRBD1 matching 9 bases. There are 14 residues in the CDR3. Germline values: CDR1 SGHRS, CDR2 YFSETQ. Germline trimming cut 4 bases from V and 2 bases from J; bases unmatched to any gene: 4. The CDR3 reads CASSRTGETYEQYF. The CDR3, as DNA: TGCGCCAGCAGCCGGACAGGGGAAACCTACGAGCAGTACTTC.

This clone appeared a few times. The chain recombines TRBV5-6 with TRBJ2-1; D not resolved. Germline V gene sequence: CDR1 SGHDT, CDR2 YYEEEE. V lost 0 bases and J 4 bases, leaving 23 bases between the germline ends. The CDR3 consists of 19 residues. CDR3 coding DNA: TGTGCCAGCAGCTTGGATGGCTTCTGGCTCGCCCCTGGTTACAATGAGCAGTTCTTC. Translating it yields CASSLDGFWLAPGYNEQFF.

The rearrangement joins TRBV13 to TRBJ2-1, with 8 bases identical to TRBD1. The germline V gene encodes CDR1 PRHDT and CDR2 FYEKMQ (reference sequence). V shed 3 bases and J 2 bases; nucleotides not matched to a gene: 0. The CDR3 is 14 amino acids. The DNA for the CDR3 is TGTGCCAGCAGCTTGGACAGGGCCTACAATGAGCAGTTCTTC. Its translation: CASSLDRAYNEQFF.

The chain links TRBV6-4 to TRBJ2-1; 8 nucleotides align to TRBD2. Germline CDR1 is MRHNA and CDR2 is SNTAGT. With V trimmed by 4 bases and J by 6 bases, 8 bases remained unmatched. The CDR3 runs 15 residues. As DNA, the CDR3 is TGTGCCAGCAGTGCGGGGGGGCCTGGTTCCAATGAGCAGTTCTTC. It specifies CASSAGGPGSNEQFF.

The rearrangement links TRBV7-6 to TRBJ2-5, with 8 bases that match TRBD2. Germline V gives CDR1 SGHVS, CDR2 FNYEAQ. The CDR3 loop spans 15 amino acids. J gave up 3 bases and V 5 bases, and 8 bases lay outside the gene matches. The DNA of the CDR3 is TGTGCCAGCAGCCCCAATGGAGCGGGGGAAGAGACCCAGTACTTC. Amino acids: CASSPNGAGEETQYF.

The J gene is TRBJ2-4, the V gene TRBV2; 11 nucleotides line up with TRBD2. The CDR3 is 19 amino acids. Trimming at V came to 4 bases and at J to 6 bases, leaving 17 bases not matched to a gene. Germline lookup yields CDR1 SNHLY and CDR2 FYNNEI. CDR3 loop: CASSVSSGGAGFVGNIQYF. CDR3 DNA sequence: TGTGCCAGCAGTGTTAGTAGCGGGGGGGCGGGGTTCGTAGGAAACATTCAGTACTTC.

The rearrangement links TRBV5-6 to TRBJ2-7, with a possible D match to TRBD2 (6 bases). CDR1 and CDR2 (germline): SGHDT, YYEEEE. Trimming took 2 bases from V and 2 from J, leaving 11 bases between them. CDR3 length: 14 residues. The CDR3 is CASSFAGITYEQYF. The CDR3 DNA is TGTGCCAGCAGCTTCGCGGGGATTACCTACGAGCAGTACTTC.

This sequence joins TRBV30 and TRBJ2-7; TRBD1 agrees at 10 bases. V was pared by 0 bases and J by 1 base, with 9 bases of the junction left unmatched. The CDR3 has 17 residues. Germline CDR1 is GTSNPN and CDR2 is SVGIG (reference sequence). The CDR3 region is CAWSVLRGTGESYEQYF. The CDR3 region has the DNA TGTGCCTGGAGTGTACTCCGCGGGACAGGGGAATCCTACGAGCAGTACTTC.

This chain links TRBV7-9 with TRBJ1-4, with D unresolved. V lost 4 bases, J lost 6 bases, and 3 bases lay in between. Germline CDR1 is SEHNR and CDR2 is FQNEAQ (reference sequence). The CDR3 loop spans 11 amino acids. This chain's CDR3 is CASSSYEKLFF. The CDR3 nucleotides read TGTGCCAGCAGCTCATATGAAAAACTGTTTTTT.

The chain is built from TRBV27 and TRBJ2-1, with D perhaps matching TRBD2 (7 bases). Looked up from germline, CDR1 is MNHEY and CDR2 is SMNVEV (reference sequence). CDR3 length: 15 residues. V dropped 3 bases and J dropped 4 bases, with 13 bases sitting between them. CDR3 DNA sequence: TGTGCCAGCAGTTTCGGGGGGCCCGCTTACAATGAGCAGTTCTTC. This encodes CASSFGGPAYNEQFF.

About this clone itself: Its ends do not fully match the called genes, so a read error is possible. The V and J genes are TRBV9 and TRBJ2-1; D perhaps matches TRBD2 (6 bases). From germline, CDR1 is SGDLS and CDR2 YYNGEE. The CDR3 spans 13 residues. CDR3 amino acids: CAGSVDTSIAQFF. CDR3 coding DNA: TGTGCCGGCAGCGTGGATACTAGCATCGCGCAGTTCTTC.

The chain joins TRBV19 to TRBJ2-5; 8 bases are a match to TRBD1. The CDR3 is made up of 14 amino acids. V lost 6 bases and J lost 7; bases outside the gene matches: 10. The germline gives CDR1 LNHDA, CDR2 SQIVND (reference sequence). CDR3: CASRAGTGARTQYF. The CDR3 DNA reads as TGTGCCAGTAGGGCCGGGACAGGAGCTCGGACCCAGTACTTC.

The chain links TRBV5-6 to TRBJ1-2, with a possible D match to TRBD1 (6 bases). CDR3 size: 13 residues. Looked up from germline, CDR1 is SGHDT and CDR2 is YYEEEE. V was trimmed by 5 bases and J by 8 bases, leaving 16 bases between them. For the CDR3, the DNA is TGTGCCAGCAGGTCTTACAGGGTTGAAGGCTACACCTTC. It specifies CASRSYRVEGYTF.

The chain carries TRBV18 and TRBJ1-2, with a weak D call TRBD1 (5 bases). This CDR3 is built from 12 residues. Trimming took 0 bases from V and 7 from J, leaving 6 bases between them. The germline V gene encodes CDR1 KGHSH and CDR2 LQKENI. CDR3 nucleotides: TGTGCCAGCTCACCACCGGGGGGTGGCTACACCTTC. Translating it yields CASSPPGGGYTF.

J is TRBJ2-2 and V is TRBV11-2, with 10 bases that match TRBD1. Germline V gene sequence: CDR1 SGHAT, CDR2 FQNNGV. The trim removed 4 bases at V and 4 bases at J, leaving 3 bases unmatched. The CDR3 runs 15 residues. CDR3 amino acids: CASSYRDRGTGELFF. In nucleotides, the CDR3 is TGTGCCAGCAGCTACCGGGACAGGGGCACCGGGGAGCTGTTTTTT.

The chain couples TRBV19 to TRBJ1-3; no clear D. With 4 bases removed from V and 0 bases from J, the gap between germline ends came to 13 bases. CDR1 and CDR2 from the germline V gene are LNHDA and SQIVND (reference sequence). The CDR3 consists of 16 residues. The CDR3 nucleotides are TGTGCCAGTAGTACCAAACTGCTAAACTCTGGAAACACCATATATTTT. Amino acid sequence: CASSTKLLNSGNTIYF.

The genes are TRBV7-2 and TRBJ2-7; 10 bases match TRBD2. V was clipped by 5 bases and J by 0 bases; unmatched bases: 4. The CDR3 spans 15 residues. Looked up from germline, CDR1 is SGHTA and CDR2 is FQGNSA. The CDR3 region has the DNA TGTGCCAGCAGCGGTAGCGGGGGGAACTCCTACGAGCAGTACTTC. Its protein product is CASSGSGGNSYEQYF.

This chain joins TRBV19 and TRBJ2-3, with 9 bases that match TRBD2. The CDR3 consists of 15 residues. CDR1 and CDR2 (germline): LNHDA, SQIVND (reference sequence). V gave up 8 bases and J gave up 6 bases; unmatched junction bases: 12. The CDR3 DNA reads as TGTGCCAGTCTCCCGTCGGGACTAGCAGGGGATACGCAGTATTTT. Protein product: CASLPSGLAGDTQYF.

The rearrangement joins TRBV19 to TRBJ1-5; possible D gene TRBD1, 6 bases. Germline V gene sequence: CDR1 LNHDA, CDR2 SQIVND (reference sequence). The V end was cut by 9 bases, the J end by 2 bases, with 11 bases between. The CDR3 loop spans 13 amino acids. CDR3 in amino acids: CASLGQRNQPQHF. The CDR3 DNA reads TGTGCCAGCCTCGGACAGCGCAATCAGCCCCAGCATTTT. Filled out from reference TRBV19 and TRBJ1-5, the complete variable domain reads DGGITQSPKYLFRKEGQNVTLSCEQNLNHDAMYWYRQDPGQGLRLIYYSQIVNDFQKGDIAEGYSVSREKKESFPLTVTSAQKNPTAFYLCASLGQRNQPQHFGDGTRLSIL.

V is TRBV5-5 and J is TRBJ2-3; the match to TRBD1 covers 9 bases. CDR1 and CDR2 (germline): SGHKS, YYEKEE (reference sequence). The CDR3 has 15 residues. J lost 3 bases, V lost 2 bases, and 4 bases had no gene match. The CDR3: CASSFDRGETDTQYF. The DNA for the CDR3 is TGTGCCAGCAGCTTTGACAGGGGGGAAACAGATACGCAGTATTTT.

There are a few counts of this clone. J is TRBJ2-7 and V is TRBV4-3; D unclear. The germline V gene encodes CDR1 LGHNA and CDR2 YSLEER. Trimming cost V 0 bases and J 3 bases, with 9 bases left between them. CDR3 length: 14 residues. The CDR3 spells CASSQDSTNYEQYF. The CDR3 nucleotides read TGCGCCAGCAGCCAAGATAGCACAAACTACGAGCAGTACTTC.

The chain combines TRBV6-5 with TRBJ1-6; D is ambiguous. The V gene's germline CDR1 is MNHEY and CDR2 SVGAGI. The length of the CDR3 is 14 residues. V dropped 2 bases and J dropped 5 bases, with 7 bases sitting between them. The CDR3 DNA is TGTGCCAGCAGTTACGAGTTTAATAATTCACCCCTCCACTTT. Translated: CASSYEFNNSPLHF.

This rearrangement joins TRBV2 to TRBJ2-7; tentative D call: TRBD2 (6 bases). The V gene lost 6 bases and the J gene lost 2 bases, with 17 bases spanning the gap. Germline values: CDR1 SNHLY, CDR2 FYNNEI. CDR3 length equals 15 residues. In DNA, the CDR3 is TGTGCCAGCAGCGCGGGACTCGGACCTGCCTACGAGCAGTACTTC. Its protein product is CASSAGLGPAYEQYF. Together with reference TRBV2 and TRBJ2-7, the CDR3 gives the full variable domain: EPEVTQTPSHQVTQMGQEVILRCVPISNHLYFYWYRQILGQKVEFLVSFYNNEISEKSEIFDDQFSVERPDGSNFTLKIRSTKLEDSAMYFCASSAGLGPAYEQYFGPGTRLTVT.